Shown below are 30 T cell receptor beta chains from a single sample sequenced in a study of T-cell reconstitution after alpha-beta-depleted transplantation in children. This sample's TCRbeta library carried unique molecular identifier barcodes. MiXCR, applied by TCRdb to the PCR reads, yields one record per CDR3 protein. The sample holds around 450,000 distinct CDR3 sequences, 15% to 20% seen once. Material: PBMCs, mostly from graft donor cells, obtained 360 days after TCRalphabeta/CD19-depleted stem cell transplant. These TCRs come from a boy under two years old who had a stem cell transplant for Wiskott-Aldrich syndrome, so the T cells may come from the graft donor.

This clonotype was found a few times. The rearrangement links TRBV7-9 to TRBJ2-5; tentatively, D is TRBD1 or TRBD2 (5 bases each). This CDR3 is 14 amino acids long. The V and J ends lost 5 bases and 1 base respectively, with 11 bases between them. Germline CDR1 SEHNR, CDR2 FQNEAQ (reference sequence). This CDR3 reads CASSHKGPQETQYF. The CDR3 bases are TGTGCCAGCAGCCACAAGGGACCCCAAGAGACCCAGTACTTC.

The chain carries TRBV9 and TRBJ2-2; 8 bases map to TRBD2. V dropped 4 bases and J dropped 1; count of bases not matched to a gene: 6. This CDR3 is built from 16 residues. CDR1 and CDR2 from the germline V gene are SGDLS and YYNGEE. In nucleotides, the CDR3 is TGTGCCAGCAGCACTCGTACTAGCGGGAACACCGGGGAGCTGTTTTTT. Translating it yields CASSTRTSGNTGELFF.

This clonotype was detected ten times or more. Here the CDR3 DNA reads TGCGCCAGCAGCCTTATCGGACAGATAAACTATGGCTACACCTTC. Its protein product is CASSLIGQINYGYTF. This sequence joins TRBV4-1 and TRBJ1-2; D is perhaps TRBD1 (6 bases). The germline V and J ends were trimmed by 4 bases and 2 bases, with 14 bases remaining between them. The CDR3 consists of 15 residues. CDR1 is MGHRA and CDR2 is YSYEKL in the germline V gene.

The rearrangement uses TRBV15 and TRBJ2-5; D might be TRBD1 (6 bases). CDR3 length: 16 amino acids. The V gene's germline CDR1 is LNHNV and CDR2 YYDKDF (reference sequence). V gave up 0 bases and J gave up 4 bases, with 15 bases separating them. CDR3 sequence: CATSRELAGVRETQYF. CDR3 sequence (DNA): TGTGCCACCAGCAGAGAACTGGCAGGGGTTCGAGAGACCCAGTACTTC.

J is TRBJ2-1 and V is TRBV20-1, with 9 positions matching TRBD2. With 4 bases clipped from V and 4 bases from J, the junction kept 5 bases outside the gene matches. This CDR3 comprises 14 residues. In germline, CDR1 is DFQATT, CDR2 SNEGSKA (reference sequence). As DNA, the CDR3 is TGCAGTGCTAACCTGGGACTAGCTTACAATGAGCAGTTCTTC. Translation gives CSANLGLAYNEQFF.

Ten or more counts support this clonotype. This rearrangement joins TRBV5-1 to TRBJ2-2; D may be TRBD2 (5 bases). CDR1 SGHRS and CDR2 YFSETQ come from the germline V gene. Trimming removed 6 bases at V and 0 bases at J, with 9 bases between. The CDR3 is 14 amino acids. The CDR3 nucleotides are TGCGCCAGCAAGGAACTAGCGAACACCGGGGAGCTGTTTTTT. Protein sequence: CASKELANTGELFF.

In its sample, this clonotype was seen a few times. The rearrangement uses TRBV5-1 and TRBJ2-3, with D uncertain. Trimming left V 0 bases short and J 0 bases short, with 8 bases between. Germline CDR1 and CDR2: SGHRS and YFSETQ. CDR3 size: 15 residues. The CDR3 DNA follows: TGCGCCAGCAGCTTGGAGGTAGAGAGCACAGATACGCAGTATTTT. It yields the protein CASSLEVESTDTQYF.

The J gene is TRBJ2-1, the V gene TRBV6-2 or TRBV6-3; D not certain. CDR1 and CDR2 (germline): MNHEY, SVGEGT. Trimming took off 6 bases at V and 2 bases at J, with 11 bases between the two ends. The CDR3 is 14 amino acids. For the CDR3, the DNA is TGTGCCAGCAGAGGGTGGGCCGCCTACAATGAGCAGTTCTTC. Translating gives CASRGWAAYNEQFF.

This clonotype was picked up a small number of times. V usage is TRBV2 and J usage is TRBJ2-3; 7 bases are a match to TRBD2. Germline V gives CDR1 SNHLY, CDR2 FYNNEI. The J segment lost 2 bases and the V segment lost 7 bases, leaving 9 bases of the junction unmatched. This CDR3 contains 15 residues. The CDR3 spells CASKFGEGFTDTQYF. Here the CDR3 DNA reads TGTGCCAGCAAGTTTGGGGAGGGGTTCACAGATACGCAGTATTTT.

This rearrangement joins TRBV5-1 to TRBJ2-1, with D possibly being TRBD2 (5 bases). The CDR3 covers 15 residues. Per germline, CDR1 SGHRS and CDR2 YFSETQ. Trimming pared 4 bases from V and 2 bases from J, leaving 13 bases between. The CDR3 is CASSEGVRPYNEQFF. The CDR3 coding sequence is TGCGCCAGCAGCGAGGGAGTGAGGCCCTACAATGAGCAGTTCTTC.

There are a few counts of this clonotype. The chain carries TRBV12-3 or TRBV12-4 and TRBJ2-7; D is possibly TRBD2 (6 bases). CDR3 length equals 14 residues. The V end lost 1 base, the J end lost 7 bases, and 14 bases lay between the germline ends. CDR3 nucleotides: TGTGCCAGCAGTTTAGGCGGGATTTCGGGGGAGCAGTACTTC. This encodes CASSLGGISGEQYF.

This clonotype was picked up a small number of times. V is TRBV24-1 and J is TRBJ2-1; unclear D gene. There are 15 residues in the CDR3. Germline V lookup: CDR1 KGHDR, CDR2 SFDVKD. The germline V and J ends were trimmed by 3 bases and 3 bases, with 11 bases remaining between them. CDR3 coding DNA: TGTGCCACCAGTGATAACACCCTCGGCTACAATGAGCAGTTCTTC. It specifies CATSDNTLGYNEQFF.

Only a few counts were recorded for this clonotype. This chain joins TRBV7-9 and TRBJ2-3, with TRBD1 matching 7 bases. The junction had 9 bases not matched to a gene; V was cut back by 10 bases and J by 2 bases. The CDR3 is 14 residues long. The V gene's germline CDR1 is SEHNR and CDR2 FQNEAQ (reference sequence). CDR3 protein: CATLLQGPTDTQYF. In nucleotides, the CDR3 is TGTGCCACCCTACTACAGGGGCCCACAGATACGCAGTATTTT.

This clonotype was observed a few times. The chain uses TRBV11-2 and TRBJ2-5; D possibly matches TRBD1 or TRBD2 (6 bases each). Trimming left V 2 bases short and J 5 bases short, with 18 bases between. CDR3 length: 16 amino acids. Germline V CDR1 and CDR2: SGHAT, FQNNGV. CDR3 DNA sequence: TGTGCCAGCAGCTTAACGGGGGCAGGGACGGAGGAGACCCAGTACTTC. As protein: CASSLTGAGTEETQYF. Supplemented by reference TRBV11-2 and TRBJ2-5, the full variable domain reads EAGVAQSPRYKIIEKRQSVAFWCNPISGHATLYWYQQILGQGPKLLIQFQNNGVVDDSQLPKDRFSAERLKGVDSTLKIQPAKLEDSAVYLCASSLTGAGTEETQYFGPGTRLLVL.

CDR3 region: CAISPQTGAGAEAFF. CDR3 sequence (DNA): TGTGCCATTTCTCCCCAGACAGGGGCAGGGGCTGAAGCTTTCTTT. V is TRBV6-1 and J is TRBJ1-1; 8 nucleotides match TRBD1. V lost 10 bases to trimming and J lost 6 bases; unmatched junction nucleotides: 16. Germline assignment: CDR1 MNHNS and CDR2 SASEGT. The CDR3 runs 15 residues.

This clonotype was seen a handful of times. This chain links TRBV19 with TRBJ2-7; D is unclear. The CDR3 length is 14 residues. The germline gives CDR1 LNHDA, CDR2 SQIVND (reference sequence). The germline V and J ends were trimmed by 4 bases and 2 bases, with 12 bases remaining between them. CDR3 bases: TGTGCCAGTAGTAGGCTCCAGGCAACCTACGAGCAGTACTTC. Protein sequence: CASSRLQATYEQYF.

The chain employs TRBV19 and TRBJ2-7, with TRBD2 matching 7 bases. The J segment lost 0 bases and the V segment lost 3 bases, leaving 2 bases of the junction unmatched. CDR1 LNHDA and CDR2 SQIVND come from the germline V gene (reference sequence). This CDR3 region has 14 residues. CDR3 protein: CASSMGGNSYEQYF. The CDR3 nucleotides are TGTGCCAGTAGTATGGGAGGGAACTCCTACGAGCAGTACTTC.

V gene TRBV5-1 combines with J gene TRBJ2-2; D remains ambiguous. Germline CDR1 and CDR2: SGHRS and YFSETQ. The ends were cut back, 0 bases at V and 6 bases at J, with 6 bases in the middle. This CDR3 is built from 13 residues. CDR3 sequence reads: CASSLGSAGELFF. The DNA for the CDR3 is TGCGCCAGCAGCTTGGGTTCAGCCGGGGAGCTGTTTTTT.

This clonotype occurred a few times. This chain uses TRBV29-1 with TRBJ2-2; D is uncertain. The germline gives CDR1 SQVTM, CDR2 ANQGSEA. V was cut by 4 bases and J by 7 bases, with 13 bases left in between. The CDR3 is made up of 13 amino acids. This chain's CDR3 is CSVALNPGGELFF. The CDR3 nucleotides read TGCAGCGTTGCTCTCAATCCCGGCGGGGAGCTGTTTTTT.

This clonotype has a handful of counts. The gene calls are TRBV2 and TRBJ2-3; 10 bases line up with TRBD2. The CDR3 has 15 amino acids. Germline lookup yields CDR1 SNHLY and CDR2 FYNNEI. V lost 6 bases, J lost 7 bases, and 10 bases stayed unmatched. In DNA form, the CDR3 reads TGTGCCAGCAGCGTACTAGCGGGAAGGGGACATACGCAGTATTTT. Translating gives CASSVLAGRGHTQYF.

This clonotype was observed a single time. Its ends do not fully match the called genes, so a read error is possible. The chain carries TRBV3-1 and TRBJ2-7; possibly TRBD2 for D (7 bases). Per the germline V gene, CDR1 is LGHDT and CDR2 is YNNKEL (reference sequence). CDR3 length equals 14 residues. CDR3 in amino acids: CATSQAGGANEQYF. The CDR3 DNA sequence: TGTGCCACCAGCCAAGCTGGGGGGGCGAACGAGCAGTACTTC.

The chain couples TRBV10-1 to TRBJ2-3; the match to TRBD1 covers 7 bases. V was pared by 0 bases and J by 2 bases, with 5 bases of the junction left unmatched. The CDR3 is made up of 16 amino acids. From germline, CDR1 is WNHNN and CDR2 SYGVQD (reference sequence). The CDR3 DNA reads TGCGCCAGCAGTGAGTCAGGCAAGGGGGCCACAGATACGCAGTATTTT. The encoded protein is CASSESGKGATDTQYF.

CDR3 bases: TGTGCCAGCAGCTTGATTACGGGGAACACCGGGGAGCTGTTTTTT. It yields the protein CASSLITGNTGELFF. The rearrangement links TRBV5-5 to TRBJ2-2; D is undetermined. Trimming took 1 base from V and 1 from J, leaving 8 bases between them. The CDR3 sequence is 15 residues long. Germline CDR1 is SGHKS and CDR2 is YYEKEE (reference sequence).

The rearrangement links TRBV5-5 to TRBJ2-7; 7 bases are a match to TRBD2. The length of the CDR3 is 12 residues. The ends lost 5 bases at V and 5 bases at J; junction bases unmatched: 4. Germline CDR1 SGHKS, CDR2 YYEKEE (reference sequence). CDR3 DNA: TGTGCCAGCAGGAAGACTAGCAACGAGCAGTACTTC. Protein: CASRKTSNEQYF.

This chain links TRBV10-3 with TRBJ2-2; a weak D match, TRBD2 (5 bases). The CDR3 extends over 14 amino acids. The V end was cut by 10 bases, the J end by 6 bases, with 18 bases between. Germline CDR1 is ENHRY and CDR2 is SYGVKD. The CDR3 is CASRVDWVAGELFF. DNA for the CDR3: TGTGCCAGTCGGGTGGACTGGGTTGCCGGGGAGCTGTTTTTT.

This chain links TRBV12-3 or TRBV12-4 with TRBJ1-1; 7 bases fit TRBD1. The CDR3 has 12 amino acids. V shed 6 bases and J 5 bases; nucleotides not matched to a gene: 3. The CDR3 DNA is TGTGCCAGCAGAAACAGGGGTACTGAAGCTTTCTTT. It yields the protein CASRNRGTEAFF.

This clonotype was detected only a few times. This sequence joins TRBV5-5 and TRBJ2-1, with a tentative D call TRBD2 (6 bases). V shed 3 bases and J shed 13 bases, with 14 bases lying between them. The CDR3 extends over 12 amino acids. CDR1 is SGHKS and CDR2 is YYEKEE in the germline V gene (reference sequence). The CDR3 protein is CASSSTSSSQFF. The CDR3 DNA reads as TGTGCCAGCAGCTCAACTAGCAGTTCCCAGTTCTTC.

This clonotype has more than one count but fewer than ten. The CDR3 DNA reads as TGTGCCAGCAGTGATCGGGGGTTACAGCAGTACTTC. Encoded protein: CASSDRGLQQYF. The chain combines TRBV2 with TRBJ2-7; a possible D gene is TRBD2 (6 bases). The CDR3 is 12 amino acids. Germline assignment: CDR1 SNHLY and CDR2 FYNNEI. V was trimmed by 3 bases and J by 8 bases, leaving 11 bases between them.

Only a few counts were recorded for this clonotype. The chain couples TRBV9 to TRBJ2-2; the D gene is possibly TRBD1 (7 bases). This CDR3 region has 15 residues. V was trimmed by 5 bases and J by 1 base, leaving 12 bases between them. In germline, CDR1 is SGDLS, CDR2 YYNGEE. In DNA, the CDR3 is TGTGCCAGCAGGGAGGGGGCCCTGAACACCGGGGAGCTGTTTTTT. This codes for CASREGALNTGELFF.

The chain joins TRBV7-2 to TRBJ2-1, with D tentatively TRBD1 or TRBD2 (5 bases each). V was clipped by 3 bases and J by 8 bases, with 17 bases between them. Germline CDR1 SGHTA, CDR2 FQGNSA. The CDR3 is 15 amino acids. Written as DNA, the CDR3 is TGTGCCAGCAGCTTCGGGGCCCATCTTTCAGATGAGCAGTTCTTC. This encodes CASSFGAHLSDEQFF.